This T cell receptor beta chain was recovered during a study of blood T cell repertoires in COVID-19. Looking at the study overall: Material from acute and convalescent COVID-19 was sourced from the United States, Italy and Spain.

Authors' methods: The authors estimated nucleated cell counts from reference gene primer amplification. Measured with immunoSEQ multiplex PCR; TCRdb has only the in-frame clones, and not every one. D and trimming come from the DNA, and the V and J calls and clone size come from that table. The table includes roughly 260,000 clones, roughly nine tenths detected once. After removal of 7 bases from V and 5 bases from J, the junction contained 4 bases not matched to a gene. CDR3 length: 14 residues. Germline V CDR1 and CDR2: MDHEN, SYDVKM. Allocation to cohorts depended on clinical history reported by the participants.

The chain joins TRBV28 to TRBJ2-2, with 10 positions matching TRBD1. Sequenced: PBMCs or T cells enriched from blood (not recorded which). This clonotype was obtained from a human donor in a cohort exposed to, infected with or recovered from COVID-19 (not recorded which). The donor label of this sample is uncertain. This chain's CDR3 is CASKGTGETGELFF. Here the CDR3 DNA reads TGTGCCAGCAAAGGGACAGGGGAAACCGGGGAGCTGTTTTTT.